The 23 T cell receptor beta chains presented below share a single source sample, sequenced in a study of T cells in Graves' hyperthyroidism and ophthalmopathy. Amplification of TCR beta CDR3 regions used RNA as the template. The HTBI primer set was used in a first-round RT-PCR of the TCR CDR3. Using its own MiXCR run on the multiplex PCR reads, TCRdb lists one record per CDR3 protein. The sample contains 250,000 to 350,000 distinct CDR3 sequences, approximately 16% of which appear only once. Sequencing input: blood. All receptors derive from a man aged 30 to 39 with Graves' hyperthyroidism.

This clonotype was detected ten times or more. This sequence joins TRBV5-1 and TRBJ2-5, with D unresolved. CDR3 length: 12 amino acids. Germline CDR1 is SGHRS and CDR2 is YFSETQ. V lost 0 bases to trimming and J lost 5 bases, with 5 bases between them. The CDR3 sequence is CASSLVVETQYF. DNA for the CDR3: TGCGCCAGCAGCTTGGTTGTGGAGACCCAGTACTTC.

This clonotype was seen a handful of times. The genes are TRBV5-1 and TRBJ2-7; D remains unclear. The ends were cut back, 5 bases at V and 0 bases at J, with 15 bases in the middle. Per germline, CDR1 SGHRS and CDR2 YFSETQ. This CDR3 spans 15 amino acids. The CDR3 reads CASRTQSRSSYEQYF. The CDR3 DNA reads TGCGCCAGCAGGACACAGTCTAGGAGCTCCTACGAGCAGTACTTC. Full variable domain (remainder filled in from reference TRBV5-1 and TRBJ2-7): KAGVTQTPRYLIKTRGQQVTLSCSPISGHRSVSWYQQTPGQGLQFLFEYFSETQRNKGNFPGRFSGRQFSNSRSEMNVSTLELGDSALYLCASRTQSRSSYEQYFGPGTRLTVT.

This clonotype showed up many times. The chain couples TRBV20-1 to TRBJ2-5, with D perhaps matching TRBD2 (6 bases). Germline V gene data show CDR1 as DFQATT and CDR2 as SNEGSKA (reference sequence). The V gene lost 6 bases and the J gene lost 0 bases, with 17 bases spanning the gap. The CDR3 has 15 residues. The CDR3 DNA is TGCAGTGCGGGAGCAACCGGGACTTACCAAGAGACCCAGTACTTC. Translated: CSAGATGTYQETQYF.

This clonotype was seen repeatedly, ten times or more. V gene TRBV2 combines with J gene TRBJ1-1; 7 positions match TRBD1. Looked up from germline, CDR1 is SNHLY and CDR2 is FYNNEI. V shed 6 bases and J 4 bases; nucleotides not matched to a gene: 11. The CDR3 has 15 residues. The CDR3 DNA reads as TGTGCCAGCAGGAGAGGGGGCGCGGACAGCACTGAAGCTTTCTTT. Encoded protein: CASRRGGADSTEAFF.

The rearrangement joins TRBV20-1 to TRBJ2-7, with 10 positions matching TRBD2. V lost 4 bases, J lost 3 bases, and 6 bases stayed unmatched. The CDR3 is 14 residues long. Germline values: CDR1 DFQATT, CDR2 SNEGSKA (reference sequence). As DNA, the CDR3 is TGCAGTGCTACCCCTACTAGCGGGGTCTACGAGCAGTACTTC. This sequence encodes CSATPTSGVYEQYF.

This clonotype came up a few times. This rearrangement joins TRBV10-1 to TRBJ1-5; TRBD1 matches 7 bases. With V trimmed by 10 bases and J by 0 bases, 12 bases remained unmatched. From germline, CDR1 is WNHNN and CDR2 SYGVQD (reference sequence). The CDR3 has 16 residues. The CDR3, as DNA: TGCGCCACCCCGGACAGGCCGCCATATAGCAATCAGCCCCAGCATTTT. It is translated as CATPDRPPYSNQPQHF.

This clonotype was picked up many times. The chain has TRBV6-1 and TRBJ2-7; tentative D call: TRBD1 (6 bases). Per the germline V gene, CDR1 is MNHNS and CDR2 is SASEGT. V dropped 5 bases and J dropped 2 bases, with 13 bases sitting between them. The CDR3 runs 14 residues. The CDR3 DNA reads TGTGCCAGCAGTCTACAGGGCAGTACCTACGAGCAGTACTTC. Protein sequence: CASSLQGSTYEQYF.

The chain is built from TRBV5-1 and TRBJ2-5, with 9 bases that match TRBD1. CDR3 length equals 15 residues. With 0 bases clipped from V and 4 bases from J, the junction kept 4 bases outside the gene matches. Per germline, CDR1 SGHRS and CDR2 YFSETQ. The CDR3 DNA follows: TGCGCCAGCAGCTTGGGGGGACAGGGAGCAGAGACCCAGTACTTC. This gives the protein CASSLGGQGAETQYF. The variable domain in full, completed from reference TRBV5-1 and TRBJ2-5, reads KAGVTQTPRYLIKTRGQQVTLSCSPISGHRSVSWYQQTPGQGLQFLFEYFSETQRNKGNFPGRFSGRQFSNSRSEMNVSTLELGDSALYLCASSLGGQGAETQYFGPGTRLLVL.

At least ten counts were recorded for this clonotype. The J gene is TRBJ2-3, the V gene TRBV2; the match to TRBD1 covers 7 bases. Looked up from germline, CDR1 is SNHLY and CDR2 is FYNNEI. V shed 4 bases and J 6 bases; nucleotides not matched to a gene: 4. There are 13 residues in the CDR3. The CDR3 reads CASSGQGLDTQYF. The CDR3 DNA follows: TGTGCCAGCAGTGGACAGGGATTGGATACGCAGTATTTT.

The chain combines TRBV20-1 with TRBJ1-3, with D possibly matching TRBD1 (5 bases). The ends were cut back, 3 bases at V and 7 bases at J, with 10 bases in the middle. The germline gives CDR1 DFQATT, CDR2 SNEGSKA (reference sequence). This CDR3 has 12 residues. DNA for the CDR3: TGCAGTGCTAGGGAGGGGAGGAACACCATATATTTT. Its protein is CSAREGRNTIYF.

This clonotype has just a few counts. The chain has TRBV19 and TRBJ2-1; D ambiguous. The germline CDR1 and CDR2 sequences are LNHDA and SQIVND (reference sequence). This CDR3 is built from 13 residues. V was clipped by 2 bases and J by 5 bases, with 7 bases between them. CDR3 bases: TGTGCCAGTAGTATATCCAGAAACAATGAGCAGTTCTTC. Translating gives CASSISRNNEQFF.

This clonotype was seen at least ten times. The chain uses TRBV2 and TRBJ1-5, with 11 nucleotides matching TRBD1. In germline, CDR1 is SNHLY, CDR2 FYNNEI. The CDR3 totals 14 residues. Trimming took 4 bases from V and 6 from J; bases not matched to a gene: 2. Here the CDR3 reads CASSAGQGVQPQHF. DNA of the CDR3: TGTGCCAGCAGTGCGGGACAGGGGGTTCAGCCCCAGCATTTT.

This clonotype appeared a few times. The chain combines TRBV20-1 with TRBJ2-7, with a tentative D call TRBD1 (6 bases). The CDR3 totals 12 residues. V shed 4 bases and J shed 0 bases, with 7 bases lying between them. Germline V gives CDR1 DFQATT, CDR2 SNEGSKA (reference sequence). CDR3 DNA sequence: TGCAGTGCTATCAGGGGCTCCTACGAGCAGTACTTC. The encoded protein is CSAIRGSYEQYF.

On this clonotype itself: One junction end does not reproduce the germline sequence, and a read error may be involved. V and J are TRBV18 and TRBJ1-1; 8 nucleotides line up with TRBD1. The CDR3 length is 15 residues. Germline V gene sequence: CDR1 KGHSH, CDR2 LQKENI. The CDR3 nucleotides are TGTGCCAGCTCATCACCGTCGGACAGGGCTAGTGAAGCTTTCTTT. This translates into CASSSPSDRASEAFF.

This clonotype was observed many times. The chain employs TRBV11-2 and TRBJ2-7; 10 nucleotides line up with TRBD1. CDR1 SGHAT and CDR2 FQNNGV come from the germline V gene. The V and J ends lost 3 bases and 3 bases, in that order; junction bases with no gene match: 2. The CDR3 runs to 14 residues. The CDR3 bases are TGTGCCAGCAGCTTCGGGACAGGGGACTACGAGCAGTACTTC. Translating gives CASSFGTGDYEQYF.

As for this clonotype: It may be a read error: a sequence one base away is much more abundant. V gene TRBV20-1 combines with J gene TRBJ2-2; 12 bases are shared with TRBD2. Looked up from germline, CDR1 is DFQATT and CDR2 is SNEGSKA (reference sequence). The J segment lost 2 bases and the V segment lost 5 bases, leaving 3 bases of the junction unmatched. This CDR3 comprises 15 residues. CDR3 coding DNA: TGCAGTGCTGGAGGACTAGCGGGAAACACCGGGGAGCTGTTTTTT. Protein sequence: CSAGGLAGNTGELFF.

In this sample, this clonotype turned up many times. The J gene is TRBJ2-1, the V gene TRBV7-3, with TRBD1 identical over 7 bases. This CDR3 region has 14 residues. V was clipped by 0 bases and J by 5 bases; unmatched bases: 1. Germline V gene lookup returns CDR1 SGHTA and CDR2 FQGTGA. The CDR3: CASSLTGQDNEQFF. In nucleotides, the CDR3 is TGTGCCAGCAGCTTAACAGGACAGGACAATGAGCAGTTCTTC.

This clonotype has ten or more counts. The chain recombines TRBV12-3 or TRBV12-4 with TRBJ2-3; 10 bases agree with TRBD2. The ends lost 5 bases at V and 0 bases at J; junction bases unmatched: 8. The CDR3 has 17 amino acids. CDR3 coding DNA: TGTGCCAGCAGTCCTTCTAGCGGGGGTGCTAGCACAGATACGCAGTATTTT. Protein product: CASSPSSGGASTDTQYF.

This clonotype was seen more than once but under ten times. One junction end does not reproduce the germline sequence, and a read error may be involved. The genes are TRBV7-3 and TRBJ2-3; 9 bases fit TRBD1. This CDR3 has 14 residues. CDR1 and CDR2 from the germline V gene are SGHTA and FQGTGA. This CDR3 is CASSSGQGTGTQYF. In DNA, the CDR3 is TGTGCCAGCAGCTCGGGACAGGGCACAGGTACGCAGTATTTT.

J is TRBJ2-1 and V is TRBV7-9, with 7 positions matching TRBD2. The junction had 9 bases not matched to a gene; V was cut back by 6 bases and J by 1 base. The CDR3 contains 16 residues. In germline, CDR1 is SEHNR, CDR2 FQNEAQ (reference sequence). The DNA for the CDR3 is TGTGCCAGCAGTAAGGGCGGGAGTTCGTCCTACAATGAGCAGTTCTTC. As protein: CASSKGGSSSYNEQFF.

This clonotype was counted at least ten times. CDR3 sequence (DNA): TGTGCCAGCAGTGCAGGGTATGACTATGGCTACACCTTC. It encodes CASSAGYDYGYTF. J is TRBJ1-2 and V is TRBV28; D possibly corresponds to TRBD1 (5 bases). CDR1 MDHEN and CDR2 SYDVKM come from the germline V gene. V lost 5 bases, J lost 3 bases, and 10 bases lay in between. This CDR3 has 13 amino acids.

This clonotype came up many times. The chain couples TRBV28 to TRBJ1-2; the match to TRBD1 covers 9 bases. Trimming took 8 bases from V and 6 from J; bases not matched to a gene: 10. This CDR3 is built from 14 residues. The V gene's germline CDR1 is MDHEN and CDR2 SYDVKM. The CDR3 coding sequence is TGTGCCAGCCGACACGCCGGGACAGGGCATGGCTACACCTTC. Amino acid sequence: CASRHAGTGHGYTF.

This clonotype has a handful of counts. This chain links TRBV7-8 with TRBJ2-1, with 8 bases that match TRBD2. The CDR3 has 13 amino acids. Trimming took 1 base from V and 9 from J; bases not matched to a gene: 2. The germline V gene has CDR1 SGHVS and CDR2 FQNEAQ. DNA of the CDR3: TGTGCCAGCAGCTTAGGGACTAGCTTTGAGCAGTTCTTC. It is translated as CASSLGTSFEQFF.